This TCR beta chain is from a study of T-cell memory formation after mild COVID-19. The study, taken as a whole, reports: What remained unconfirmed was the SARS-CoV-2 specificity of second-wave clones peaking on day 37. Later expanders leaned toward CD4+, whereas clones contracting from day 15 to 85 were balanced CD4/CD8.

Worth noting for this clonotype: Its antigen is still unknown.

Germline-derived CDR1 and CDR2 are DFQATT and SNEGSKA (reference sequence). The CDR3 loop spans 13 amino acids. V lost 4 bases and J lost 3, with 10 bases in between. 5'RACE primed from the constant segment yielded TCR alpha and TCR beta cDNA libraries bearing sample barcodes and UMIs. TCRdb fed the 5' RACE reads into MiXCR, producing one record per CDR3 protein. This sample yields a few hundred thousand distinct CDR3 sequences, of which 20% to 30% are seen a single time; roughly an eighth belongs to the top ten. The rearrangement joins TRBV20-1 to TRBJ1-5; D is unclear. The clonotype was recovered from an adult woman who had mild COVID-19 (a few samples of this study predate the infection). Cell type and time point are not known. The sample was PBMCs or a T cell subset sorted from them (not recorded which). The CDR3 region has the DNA TGCAGTGCTATATGGGGAAACAATCAGCCCCAGCATTTT. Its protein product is CSAIWGNNQPQHF.